Each of the 21 T cell receptor beta chains below was sequenced from the same sample in a study of T cell responses to AZD1222 COVID-19 vaccine. Sequencing used immunoSEQ multiplex PCR; TCRdb keeps in-frame clones, though not all of them. The sample contains about 150,000 clones, approximately 90% of which appear only once. The source was peripheral blood, collected on day 0 of AZD1222 vaccination. Source of these receptors: an adult in good health.

CDR3 protein: CASSSRQGEYSPLHF. In DNA, the CDR3 is TGTGCCAGCAGCTCAAGACAGGGGGAGTATTCACCCCTCCACTTT. This chain links TRBV5-4 with TRBJ1-6, with TRBD1 identical over 9 bases. Germline V gene sequence: CDR1 SGHNT, CDR2 YYREEE (reference sequence). This CDR3 is built from 15 residues. Germline trimming cut 3 bases from V and 8 bases from J; bases unmatched to any gene: 6.

The gene calls are TRBV6-5 and TRBJ2-1, with D possibly TRBD2 on 5 matching bases. V lost 4 bases to trimming and J lost 3 bases, with 7 bases between them. The CDR3 has 13 residues. Germline loops: CDR1 MNHEY, CDR2 SVGAGI. Here the CDR3 DNA reads TGTGCCAGCAGTTTTAGCGTCTACAATGAGCAGTTCTTC. Amino acids: CASSFSVYNEQFF.

This clone was seen once. The chain links TRBV5-1 to TRBJ1-4, with 9 bases fitting TRBD1. J lost 5 bases, V lost 4 bases, and 3 bases had no gene match. The CDR3 loop spans 14 amino acids. Germline CDR1 is SGHRS and CDR2 is YFSETQ. The CDR3, as DNA: TGCGCCAGCAGCCCCGGGACAGGGAATGAAAAACTGTTTTTT. Protein sequence: CASSPGTGNEKLFF.

V and J are TRBV7-2 and TRBJ1-1; D not certain. Looked up from germline, CDR1 is SGHTA and CDR2 is FQGNSA. V was trimmed by 5 bases and J by 1 base, leaving 8 bases between them. This CDR3 is 13 amino acids long. DNA of the CDR3: TGTGCCAGCAGCAACAAGAGGAACACTGAAGCTTTCTTT. Its protein is CASSNKRNTEAFF. Filled out from reference TRBV7-2 and TRBJ1-1, the complete variable domain reads GAGVSQSPSNKVTEKGKDVELRCDPISGHTALYWYRQSLGQGLEFLIYFQGNSAPDKSGLPSDRFSAERTGGSVSTLTIQRTQQEDSAVYLCASSNKRNTEAFFGQGTRLTVV.

The chain couples TRBV5-1 to TRBJ2-5; tentative D call: TRBD2 (5 bases). Looked up from germline, CDR1 is SGHRS and CDR2 is YFSETQ. This CDR3 region has 15 residues. Trimming removed 3 bases at V and 1 base at J, with 13 bases between. The CDR3, as DNA: TGCGCCAGCAGCTCGGGGTGGGATAGCCAAGAGACCCAGTACTTC. Residues: CASSSGWDSQETQYF.

This chain connects TRBV24-1 to TRBJ2-1, with a weak D call TRBD2 (7 bases). The CDR3 runs to 15 residues. The V gene's germline CDR1 is KGHDR and CDR2 SFDVKD. V was pared by 9 bases and J by 3 bases, with 17 bases between. The CDR3 DNA is TGTGCCACCTCGCTAGGGGGGGTAAACTACAATGAGCAGTTCTTC. Protein product: CATSLGGVNYNEQFF.

The chain is built from TRBV23-1 and TRBJ2-5, with D perhaps assigned TRBD1 or TRBD2 (6 bases each). TRBV23-1 is treated as an ORF (open reading frame) with a function not yet certain. Trimming pared 2 bases from V and 5 bases from J, leaving 24 bases between. The CDR3 loop spans 18 amino acids. The CDR3 region has the DNA TGCGCCAGCAGTCAAGTTTTTGGGCCCAAGGGGGGTAAGGAGACCCAGTACTTC. As protein: CASSQVFGPKGGKETQYF.

This chain uses TRBV18 with TRBJ1-2; 10 bases fit TRBD1. The germline CDR1 and CDR2 sequences are KGHSH and LQKENI. Trimming at V came to 5 bases and at J to 8 bases, leaving 2 bases not matched to a gene. CDR3 size: 12 residues. CDR3 DNA: TGTGCCAGCTCAGACAGGGGGCGAGGCTACACCTTC. This translates into CASSDRGRGYTF.

This clone was seen a single time. The chain combines TRBV5-6 with TRBJ1-2; unclear D gene. This CDR3 contains 14 residues. V was shortened by 0 bases and J by 3 bases, with 9 bases between the two germline ends. CDR1 SGHDT and CDR2 YYEEEE come from the germline V gene. The CDR3 here is CASSLVGRYYGYTF. CDR3 sequence (DNA): TGTGCCAGCAGCTTGGTCGGCAGATACTATGGCTACACCTTC.

This clone was seen a few times. This rearrangement joins TRBV7-9 to TRBJ2-7, with 10 bases aligning to TRBD1. CDR1 and CDR2 from the germline V gene are SEHNR and FQNEAQ (reference sequence). This CDR3 contains 15 residues. J gave up 5 bases and V 3 bases, and 7 bases lay outside the gene matches. The chain's CDR3 is CASSLADRGSNEQYF. CDR3 in DNA: TGTGCCAGCAGCTTGGCGGACAGGGGGTCGAACGAGCAGTACTTC. Based on the CDR3 plus reference TRBV7-9 and TRBJ2-7, the full variable domain is DTGVSQNPRHKITKRGQNVTFRCDPISEHNRLYWYRQTLGQGPEFLTYFQNEAQLEKSRLLSDRFSAERPKGSFSTLEIQRTEQGDSAMYLCASSLADRGSNEQYFGPGTRLTVT.

The rearrangement uses TRBV28 and TRBJ2-6, with no clear D. Germline CDR1 is MDHEN and CDR2 is SYDVKM. Trimming shortened V by 6 bases and J by 0 bases, and 9 bases separated the two germline ends. The CDR3 is made up of 15 amino acids. The CDR3 nucleotides read TGTGCCAGCAGCCTGAGAAACTCTGGGGCCAACGTCCTGACTTTC. Its protein is CASSLRNSGANVLTF.

This clone was seen only once. V and J are TRBV7-6 and TRBJ2-7, with TRBD2 matching over 9 bases. In germline, CDR1 is SGHVS, CDR2 FNYEAQ. The CDR3 loop spans 18 amino acids. The V segment lost 0 bases and the J segment 0 bases; nucleotides outside the gene matches: 9. The CDR3 DNA is TGTGCCAGCAGCTTAGCGGGGGCTAGCGGGACGAGCTCCTACGAGCAGTACTTC. Residues: CASSLAGASGTSSYEQYF.

The chain carries TRBV5-5 and TRBJ1-1; 9 bases map to TRBD1. The trim removed 4 bases at V and 4 bases at J, leaving 2 bases unmatched. This CDR3 is 13 amino acids long. Per germline, CDR1 SGHKS and CDR2 YYEKEE (reference sequence). The CDR3 region is CASSPDRGTEAFF. The CDR3 nucleotides are TGTGCCAGCAGCCCGGACAGGGGCACTGAAGCTTTCTTT.

This sequence joins TRBV19 and TRBJ2-5, with 7 positions matching TRBD1. V was clipped by 1 base and J by 1 base; unmatched bases: 0. Germline V lookup: CDR1 LNHDA, CDR2 SQIVND (reference sequence). This CDR3 has 14 amino acids. The CDR3 bases are TGTGCCAGTAGTATAGGACAGGGCCAAGAGACCCAGTACTTC. Amino acids: CASSIGQGQETQYF.

The chain has TRBV3-1 (or the pseudogene TRBV3-2) and TRBJ2-3; tentatively, D is TRBD2 (5 bases). CDR1 is LGHDT and CDR2 is YNNKEL in the germline V gene (reference sequence). The CDR3 totals 15 residues. Trimming took off 2 bases at V and 2 bases at J, with 11 bases between the two ends. In DNA, the CDR3 is TGTGCCAGCAGCCAACTAGCCGTAGACACAGATACGCAGTATTTT. This translates into CASSQLAVDTDTQYF.

The gene calls are TRBV9 and TRBJ1-2; 8 bases agree with TRBD1. Trimming at V came to 0 bases and at J to 6 bases, leaving 1 base not matched to a gene. Germline CDR1 reads SGDLS; CDR2 reads YYNGEE. This CDR3 contains 13 residues. Here the CDR3 DNA reads TGTGCCAGCAGCGTAGTACAGGGGGATGGCTACACCTTC. Translated, it gives CASSVVQGDGYTF.

Only a few counts were recorded for this clone. V gene TRBV2 combines with J gene TRBJ1-5; D unresolved. The CDR3 is 13 residues long. Germline CDR1 and CDR2: SNHLY and FYNNEI. The V end was cut by 7 bases, the J end by 4 bases, with 11 bases between. CDR3: CASNTAFNQPQHF. The CDR3, as DNA: TGTGCCAGCAATACAGCCTTTAATCAGCCCCAGCATTTT. The full variable domain, completed using reference TRBV2 and TRBJ1-5, is EPEVTQTPSHQVTQMGQEVILRCVPISNHLYFYWYRQILGQKVEFLVSFYNNEISEKSEIFDDQFSVERPDGSNFTLKIRSTKLEDSAMYFCASNTAFNQPQHFGDGTRLSIL.

V and J are TRBV11-2 and TRBJ1-6, with D perhaps matching TRBD1 (5 bases). CDR3 length: 15 residues. The ends were cut back, 1 base at V and 10 bases at J, with 14 bases in the middle. The V gene's germline CDR1 is SGHAT and CDR2 FQNNGV. CDR3 DNA sequence: TGTGCCAGCAGCTTAGCGGCGGCCCAGGGATCACCCCTCCACTTT. It codes for CASSLAAAQGSPLHF.

This clone is a singleton in its sample. This chain joins TRBV7-9 and TRBJ1-4; 9 bases fit TRBD1. V was clipped by 4 bases and J by 7 bases; unmatched bases: 7. Per germline, CDR1 SEHNR and CDR2 FQNEAQ (reference sequence). The CDR3 consists of 15 residues. The CDR3 DNA follows: TGTGCCAGCAGCTCCGGGACAGGGCGGGGTGAAAAACTGTTTTTT. It yields the protein CASSSGTGRGEKLFF.

This clone is a singleton in its sample. The gene calls are TRBV30 and TRBJ1-1; D uncertain. V was pared by 8 bases and J by 3 bases, with 19 bases between. The germline CDR1 and CDR2 sequences are GTSNPN and SVGIG (reference sequence). The CDR3 extends over 14 amino acids. CDR3 coding DNA: TGTGCCGGTCTAAGGGTCGTATGGGACACTGAAGCTTTCTTT. Protein sequence: CAGLRVVWDTEAFF.

The genes are TRBV6-1 and TRBJ2-1, with 8 bases lining up with TRBD2. This CDR3 spans 18 amino acids. V gave up 4 bases and J gave up 1 base; unmatched junction bases: 12. Germline values: CDR1 MNHNS, CDR2 SASEGT. The CDR3 here is CASSATPGLGGSYNEQFF. The CDR3 coding sequence is TGTGCCAGCAGTGCAACCCCGGGACTAGGAGGGTCCTACAATGAGCAGTTCTTC.